This T cell receptor (beta chain) emerged from a study of blood T cells in healthy people across ages. Findings of the study overall: It was found that TCR beta diversity correlated strongly with the percentage of naive T cells.

A sample-barcoded 5' primer and a J-beta primer mix were used in a second PCR of roughly 6 to 11 cycles. MiXCR, run by TCRdb on the 5' RACE reads, gives a single entry per CDR3 protein. This table has around 1.1 million distinct CDR3 sequences, 35% to 45% appearing once. This clonotype has more than one count but fewer than ten. Its antigen is currently unknown. V lost 5 bases to trimming and J lost 4 bases, with 7 bases between them. The CDR3 has 12 residues. Germline values: CDR1 SGHTA, CDR2 FQGNSA. Staff drew approximately 9.7 milliliters of peripheral blood from each donor. The chain recombines TRBV7-2 with TRBJ2-3; D uncertain. This sequence originates from a young man in good health. The material sequenced was blood. The CDR3 loop reads CASSTTPDTQYF. The CDR3 nucleotides read TGTGCCAGCAGCACAACTCCAGATACGCAGTATTTT.